This TCR beta chain is from a study of metastatic and nonmetastatic thyroid tumors. TCRdb ran MiXCR on the PCR reads. The table shows around 28,000 clones, with about an eighth occurring only once. Deletions cut 0 bases from V and 0 bases from J, with 15 bases between. The germline gives CDR1 LNHNV, CDR2 YYDKDF (reference sequence). This CDR3 has 18 residues. Prior to thyroid surgery, none of the patients had received any treatment. This clone was counted at least ten times. This receptor was identified in a female donor with papillary thyroid cancer or a benign thyroid nodule (not recorded which). Some clones in this sample may be carry-over from other donors' samples. V gene TRBV15 combines with J gene TRBJ2-4, with D possibly matching TRBD1 (5 bases). The sample taken for sequencing was blood. CDR3 sequence reads: CATSRDRATELAKNIQYF. CDR3 DNA sequence: TGTGCCACCAGCAGAGATAGGGCGACAGAACTAGCCAAAAACATTCAGTACTTC.